A selection of T cell receptor beta chains follows, all from one sample in a study of blood T cells in healthy people across ages. A single record per CDR3 protein comes from TCRdb applying MiXCR to the 5' RACE reads. The repertoire holds approximately 320,000 distinct CDR3 sequences, 27% seen once, with roughly 28% in the top ten. Source material: blood. The receptor set was obtained from a woman in her seventies in good health. Both conserved end residues are part of each CDR3. The D gene is left open where the match is weak. Expanded clones are given a class, and other clones once, few, many or no size at all.

CDR3 protein: CASSKTQRGNTEAFF; CDR3 DNA: TGTGCCAGCAGCAAAACACAAAGGGGGAACACTGAAGCTTTCTTT; clone size: .; V gene: TRBV3-1; J gene: TRBJ1-1; D gene: .
CDR3 protein: CASSQRGLQETQYF; CDR3 DNA: TGTGCCAGCAGCCAAAGAGGGCTCCAAGAGACCCAGTACTTC; clone size: .; V gene: TRBV11-1; J gene: TRBJ2-5; D gene: .
CDR3 protein: CSASQTLNTEAFF; CDR3 DNA: TGCAGTGCTAGCCAGACCTTAAACACTGAAGCTTTCTTT; clone size: .; V gene: TRBV20-1; J gene: TRBJ1-1; D gene: .
CDR3 protein: CASSVGGLWNSEQFF; CDR3 DNA: TGTGCCAGCAGCGTTGGGGGACTCTGGAACAGTGAGCAGTTCTTC; clone size: few; V gene: TRBV9; J gene: TRBJ2-1; D gene: .
CDR3 protein: CASSRDIIKLETQYF; CDR3 DNA: TGTGCCAGTAGTCGGGACATTATTAAGTTGGAGACCCAGTACTTC; clone size: few; V gene: TRBV19; J gene: TRBJ2-5; D gene: .
CDR3 protein: CASSLAAGDMNEQFF; CDR3 DNA: TGTGCCAGCAGCTTAGCTGCGGGAGATATGAATGAGCAGTTCTTC; clone size: .; V gene: TRBV7-2; J gene: TRBJ2-1; D gene: TRBD2
CDR3 protein: CATSAEGARNEQFF; CDR3 DNA: TGTGCCACCAGTGCCGAGGGGGCTAGGAATGAGCAGTTCTTC; clone size: few; V gene: TRBV24-1; J gene: TRBJ2-1; D gene: TRBD1
CDR3 protein: CASSLDPHNEQFF; CDR3 DNA: TGTGCCAGCAGCCTCGACCCGCACAATGAGCAGTTCTTC; clone size: .; V gene: TRBV7-3; J gene: TRBJ2-1; D gene: .
CDR3 protein: CASSQWTAAREGSGYTF; CDR3 DNA: TGTGCCAGCAGCCAATGGACAGCCGCTAGGGAGGGGTCCGGCTACACCTTC; clone size: .; V gene: TRBV7-8; J gene: TRBJ1-2; D gene: .
CDR3 protein: CASSFGAGMNTEAFF; CDR3 DNA: TGCGCCAGCAGCTTCGGGGCAGGGATGAACACTGAAGCTTTCTTT; clone size: .; V gene: TRBV7-3; J gene: TRBJ1-1; D gene: .
CDR3 protein: CASSELRDDEKKREAQETQYF; CDR3 DNA: TGCGCCAGCAGTGAGTTACGTGACGATGAGAAGAAGCGGGAGGCCCAAGAGACCCAGTACTTC; clone size: few; V gene: TRBV10-1; J gene: TRBJ2-5; D gene: TRBD2
CDR3 protein: CASSLRLAGGTDTQYF; CDR3 DNA: TGTGCCAGCAGCCTCCGACTAGCGGGAGGCACAGATACGCAGTATTTT; clone size: .; V gene: TRBV7-3; J gene: TRBJ2-3; D gene: TRBD2
CDR3 protein: CASSLWTSGRANEQFF; CDR3 DNA: TGTGCCAGCAGTCTCTGGACTAGCGGGAGGGCCAATGAGCAGTTCTTC; clone size: .; V gene: TRBV2; J gene: TRBJ2-1; D gene: TRBD2
CDR3 protein: CSAPTGGPLVEQYF; CDR3 DNA: TGCAGTGCCCCGACAGGGGGCCCGCTTGTCGAGCAGTACTTC; clone size: .; V gene: TRBV20-1; J gene: TRBJ2-7; D gene: TRBD1
CDR3 protein: CASSLAHGPGKDYGYTF; CDR3 DNA: TGTGCCAGCAGCTTAGCGCATGGGCCAGGGAAGGACTATGGCTACACCTTC; clone size: .; V gene: TRBV7-2; J gene: TRBJ1-2; D gene: .
CDR3 protein: CASSFDSYRPQHF; CDR3 DNA: TGTGCCAGCAGTTTCGACAGCTATCGGCCCCAGCATTTT; clone size: .; V gene: TRBV12-3/TRBV12-4; J gene: TRBJ1-5; D gene: .
CDR3 protein: CATSRVTGGQETQYF; CDR3 DNA: TGTGCCACCAGCAGAGTCACAGGGGGCCAAGAGACCCAGTACTTC; clone size: .; V gene: TRBV15; J gene: TRBJ2-5; D gene: TRBD1
CDR3 protein: CASSLGAGAWETQYF; CDR3 DNA: TGCGCCAGCAGCTTGGGAGCGGGTGCATGGGAGACCCAGTACTTC; clone size: few; V gene: TRBV5-1; J gene: TRBJ2-5; D gene: .
CDR3 protein: CASSDPGSANTGELFF; CDR3 DNA: TGTGCCAGCAGCGACCCGGGGAGCGCGAACACCGGGGAGCTGTTTTTT; clone size: few; V gene: TRBV9; J gene: TRBJ2-2; D gene: .
CDR3 protein: CASRVATDTQYF; CDR3 DNA: TGTGCCAGCAGGGTCGCCACAGATACGCAGTATTTT; clone size: few; V gene: TRBV2; J gene: TRBJ2-3; D gene: .